The present entry profiles one TCR beta chain with its context. The antigen remains undetermined. There are 14 residues in the CDR3. The germline V gene encodes CDR1 MNHNY and CDR2 SVGAGI (reference sequence). V lost 1 base, J lost 5 bases, and 0 bases stayed unmatched. This sample was taken from a study of shared clonotypes between healthy human individuals. Measured with immunoSEQ multiplex PCR; TCRdb has only the in-frame clones, and not every one. The sample lists under 700,000 clones; around 95% were seen once. Study-wide findings and caveats: Generally, naive subsets came out with larger estimated richness than memory subsets.

Naive CD8 cells comprised CD45RO-negative, CCR7-positively selected cells, excluding terminally differentiated effector memory CD45RA+ cells. Every donor, a Caucasian adult, lived in Nashville, Tennessee. The chain joins TRBV6-6 to TRBJ2-1, with 9 bases fitting TRBD2. The sequence was collected from a woman aged 25-40 years in good health. The sample comprised naive CD8+ T cells sorted from blood. CDR3 sequence reads: CASSYLAGDNEQFF. The CDR3 DNA reads TGTGCCAGCAGTTACTTAGCGGGAGACAATGAGCAGTTCTTC.